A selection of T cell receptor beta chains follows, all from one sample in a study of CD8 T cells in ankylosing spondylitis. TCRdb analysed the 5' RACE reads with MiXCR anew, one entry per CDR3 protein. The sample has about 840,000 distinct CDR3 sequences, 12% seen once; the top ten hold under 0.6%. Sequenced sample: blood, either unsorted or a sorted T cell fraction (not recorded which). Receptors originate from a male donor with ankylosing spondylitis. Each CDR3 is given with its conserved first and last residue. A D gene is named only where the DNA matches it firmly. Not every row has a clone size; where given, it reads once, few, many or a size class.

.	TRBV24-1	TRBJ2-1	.	CATSDTTWSSYNEQFF	TGTGCCACCAGTGACACAACTTGGAGCTCCTACAATGAGCAGTTCTTC
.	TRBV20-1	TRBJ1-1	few	CSAAKRTGTEAFF	TGCAGTGCTGCGAAAAGGACGGGCACTGAAGCTTTCTTT
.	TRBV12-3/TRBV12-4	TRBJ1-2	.	CASSIQGSGYTF	TGTGCCAGCAGCATACAGGGCTCTGGCTACACCTTC
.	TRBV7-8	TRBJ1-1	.	CASSSQAARNTEAFF	TGTGCCAGCAGCTCCCAGGCAGCAAGGAACACTGAAGCTTTCTTT
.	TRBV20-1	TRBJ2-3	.	CSARDSATGTDTQYF	TGCAGTGCTAGAGATAGCGCGACGGGCACAGATACGCAGTATTTT
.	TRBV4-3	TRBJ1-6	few	CASSQGADYYNSPLHF	TGCGCCAGCAGCCAAGGGGCAGATTACTATAATTCACCCCTCCACTTT
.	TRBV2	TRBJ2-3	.	CASKRETDTQYF	TGTGCCAGCAAACGGGAGACAGATACGCAGTATTTT
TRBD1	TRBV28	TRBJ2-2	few	CASSTRDRGTGELFF	TGTGCCAGCAGTACCCGGGACAGAGGCACCGGGGAGCTGTTTTTT
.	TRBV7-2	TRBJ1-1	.	CASSTKTYEAFF	TGTGCCAGCAGCACCAAAACGTATGAAGCTTTCTTT
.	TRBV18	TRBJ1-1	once	CASSPPGNIYTEAFF	TGTGCCAGCTCACCACCCGGCAACATATACACTGAAGCTTTCTTT
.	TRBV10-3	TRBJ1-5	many	CAIRRNQPQHF	TGTGCCATCCGGAGAAATCAGCCCCAGCATTTT
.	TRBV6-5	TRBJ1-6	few	CASSYSRGANSPLHF	TGTGCCAGCAGTTACAGTCGGGGGGCAAATTCACCCCTCCACTTT
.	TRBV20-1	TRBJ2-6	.	CSAKRGIAGANVLTF	TGCAGCGCGAAGAGGGGGATTGCTGGGGCCAACGTCCTGACTTTC
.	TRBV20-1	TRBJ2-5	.	CSALENRGWGETQYF	TGCAGTGCTCTGGAGAACCGCGGCTGGGGGGAGACCCAGTACTTC
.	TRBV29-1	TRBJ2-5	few	CSGGTTETQYF	TGCAGCGGGGGTACAACAGAGACCCAGTACTTC
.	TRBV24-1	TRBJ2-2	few	CATSGGPGELFF	TGTGCCACCAGTGGAGGGCCCGGGGAGCTGTTTTTT
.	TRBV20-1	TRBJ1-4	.	CSGKDVRATNEKLFF	TGCAGTGGTAAGGACGTCAGAGCAACTAATGAAAAACTGTTTTTT
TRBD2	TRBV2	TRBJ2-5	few	CASSHPKAGDLQETQYF	TGTGCCAGCAGTCACCCTAAAGCGGGGGACCTTCAAGAGACCCAGTACTTC
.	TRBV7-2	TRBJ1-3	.	CASSSLKRGGNTIYF	TGTGCCAGCAGCTCCCTTAAAAGGGGTGGAAACACCATATATTTT
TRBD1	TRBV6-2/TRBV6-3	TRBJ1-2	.	CASSYSDRGLGYTF	TGTGCCAGCAGTTACTCTGACAGGGGACTCGGCTACACCTTC
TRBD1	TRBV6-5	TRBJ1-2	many	CASSYSRGDRAGYTF	TGTGCCAGCAGTTACTCGCGGGGAGACAGGGCTGGCTACACCTTC
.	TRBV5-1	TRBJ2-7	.	CASSALQGGSSYEQYF	TGCGCCAGCAGCGCCCTACAGGGTGGGAGCTCCTACGAGCAGTACTTC
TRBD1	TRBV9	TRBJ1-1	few	CASSPRTGPYMNTEAFF	TGTGCCAGCAGCCCCCGGACAGGGCCCTACATGAACACTGAAGCTTTCTTT
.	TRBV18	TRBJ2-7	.	CASSPGTGRGEQYF	TGTGCCAGCTCACCAGGGACGGGTCGGGGAGAGCAGTACTTC
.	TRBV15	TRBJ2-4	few	CATSRDYAAKNIQYF	TGTGCCACCAGCAGAGATTATGCGGCCAAAAACATTCAGTACTTC
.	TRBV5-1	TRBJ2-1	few	CASSGNPNEQFF	TGCGCCAGCAGTGGTAATCCCAATGAGCAGTTCTTC
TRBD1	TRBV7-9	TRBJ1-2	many	CASSLKGTGEHGYTF	TGTGCCAGCAGCTTAAAGGGGACAGGGGAACATGGCTACACCTTC
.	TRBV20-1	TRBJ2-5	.	CSAMGAKETQYF	TGCAGTGCTATGGGGGCAAAGGAGACCCAGTACTTC
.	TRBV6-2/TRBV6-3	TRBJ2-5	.	CASSYLDNQETQYF	TGTGCCAGCAGTTACCTTGACAATCAAGAGACCCAGTACTTC
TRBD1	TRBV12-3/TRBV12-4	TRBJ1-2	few	CASRRGQGGYGYTF	TGTGCCAGCAGACGAGGACAGGGCGGCTATGGCTACACCTTC
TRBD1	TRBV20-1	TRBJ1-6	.	CSATGTDNSPLHF	TGCAGTGCTACCGGGACAGATAATTCACCCCTCCACTTT
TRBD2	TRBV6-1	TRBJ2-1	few	CASRSASGYNEQFF	TGTGCCAGCAGAAGCGCTAGCGGCTACAATGAGCAGTTCTTC
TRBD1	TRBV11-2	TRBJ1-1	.	CASSFRIRSGTGNTEAFF	TGTGCCAGCAGCTTTAGGATCCGTTCCGGGACAGGGAACACTGAAGCTTTCTTT
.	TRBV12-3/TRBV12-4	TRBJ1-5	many	CASSLYNSNQPQHF	TGTGCCAGCAGTTTGTATAATAGCAATCAGCCCCAGCATTTT
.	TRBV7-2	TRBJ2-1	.	CASSFRANYNEQFF	TGTGCCAGCAGCTTCCGGGCCAACTACAATGAGCAGTTCTTC
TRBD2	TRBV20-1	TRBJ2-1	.	CSATPGGEIYNEQFF	TGCAGTGCCACGCCGGGGGGGGAAATTTACAATGAGCAGTTCTTC
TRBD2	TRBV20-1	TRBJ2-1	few	CSARDRREGLNEQFF	TGCAGTGCTAGAGATCGGCGGGAGGGCCTCAATGAGCAGTTCTTC
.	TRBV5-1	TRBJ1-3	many	CASSLHRPGNTIYF	TGCGCCAGCAGCTTGCACAGGCCTGGAAACACCATATATTTT
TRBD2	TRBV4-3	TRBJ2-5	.	CASSQGAGGQSETQYF	TGCGCCAGCAGCCAAGGAGCGGGGGGGCAATCGGAGACCCAGTACTTC
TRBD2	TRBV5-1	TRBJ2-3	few	CASSTPLAESTDTQYF	TGCGCCAGCAGCACCCCTCTAGCGGAAAGCACAGATACGCAGTATTTT
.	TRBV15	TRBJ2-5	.	CATSRGGKGGETQYF	TGTGCCACCAGCAGAGGAGGAAAGGGCGGAGAGACCCAGTACTTC
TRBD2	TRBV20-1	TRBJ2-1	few	CSAFRPGLAEYNEQFF	TGCAGTGCTTTTCGGCCGGGACTAGCGGAGTACAATGAGCAGTTCTTC